This T cell receptor beta chain comes out of a study of T cell changes during pregnancy in multiple sclerosis. Here immunoSEQ multiplex PCR was the method, and the copy in TCRdb shows in-frame clones only, minus some. The table records fewer than 65,000 clones, roughly 94% of them present only once. V trimming: 7 bases; J trimming: 6 bases; junction bases outside the gene matches: 3. CDR3 length: 13 amino acids. The germline V gene has CDR1 SNHLY and CDR2 FYNNEI. The sequence was collected from a female donor with multiple sclerosis, enrolled in a pregnancy study. Here the sequenced sample was CD4+ T cells from peripheral blood mononuclear cells, taken in the third trimester of pregnancy. The V gene is TRBV2, the J gene TRBJ1-5; 10 bases are shared with TRBD1. CDR3 sequence reads: CASKGQGIQPQHF. The CDR3 DNA reads TGTGCCAGCAAGGGACAGGGGATTCAGCCCCAGCATTTT. The variable domain in full, completed from reference TRBV2 and TRBJ1-5, reads EPEVTQTPSHQVTQMGQEVILRCVPISNHLYFYWYRQILGQKVEFLVSFYNNEISEKSEIFDDQFSVERPDGSNFTLKIRSTKLEDSAMYFCASKGQGIQPQHFGDGTRLSIL.